The rows below give T cell receptor beta chains drawn from one sample of a study of radiation and T cells in renal cell carcinoma. Libraries were prepared by immunoSEQ multiplex PCR; TCRdb keeps only in-frame clonotypes and omits some of them. The sample lists some 150,000 clones; 75% to 90% were seen once. The sample here was blood, taken from a patient whose treatment included radiotherapy and nephrectomy. All receptors come from a woman aged 45-65 years with renal cell carcinoma. CDR3s include the opening cysteine and the closing phenylalanine or tryptophan. The D gene is left open where the match is weak. Size is stated for part of the rows, as once, few or many counts, or as a class when the clone is expanded.

abundance	len	d_gene	v_gene	j_gene	CDR3nt	CDR3aa
NA	15	NA	TRBV9	TRBJ2-1	TGTGCCAGCAGCGCCCGAAAGACTCGGCGTGATGAGCAGTTCTTC	CASSARKTRRDEQFF
NA	17	NA	TRBV19	TRBJ1-2	TGTGCCAGTAGGTTGTGGGGCCCGGACCAAAATAACTATGGCTACACCTTC	CASRLWGPDQNNYGYTF
NA	14	NA	TRBV7-2	TRBJ1-1	TGTGCCAGCAGGGATATCTGGGGAGGGACTGAAGCTTTCTTT	CASRDIWGGTEAFF
NA	11	NA	TRBV29-1	TRBJ2-7	TGCAGCGCATATCAGGAAGACGAGCAGTACTTC	CSAYQEDEQYF
NA	15	NA	TRBV4-3	TRBJ2-7	TGCGCCAGCAGCCAAGAGCTCGGGGTAGTCTACGAGCAGTACTTC	CASSQELGVVYEQYF
NA	14	NA	TRBV18	TRBJ1-1	TGTGCCAGCTCACCGGAGGAGGCGAGCACTGAAGCTTTCTTT	CASSPEEASTEAFF
NA	13	NA	TRBV21-1	TRBJ2-2	TGTGCCACCCCACCCCCCAGTCGAGGGGAGCTGTTTTTT	CATPPPSRGELFF
NA	13	NA	TRBV13	TRBJ2-4	TGTGCCAGCGGACTGGGAGAGGAGAACATTCAGTACTTC	CASGLGEENIQYF
NA	15	NA	TRBV5-4	TRBJ2-7	TGTGCCAGCAGCCCAACCGGCGGCAGGGTGAACGAGCAGTACTTC	CASSPTGGRVNEQYF
NA	14	TRBD2	TRBV10-2	TRBJ2-5	TGCGCCAGCAGGCTAGCGGGACTAAGGGAGACCCAGTACTTC	CASRLAGLRETQYF
NA	14	NA	TRBV7-9	TRBJ1-4	TGTGCCAGCAGCTTTACCGGGGTCGATGAAAAACTGTTTTTT	CASSFTGVDEKLFF
once	17	TRBD2	TRBV7-9	TRBJ2-7	TGTGCCAGCAGCTTTAGGACTAGCGGGGCTGAAACGCGCGAGCAGTACTTC	CASSFRTSGAETREQYF
NA	15	TRBD1	TRBV29-1	TRBJ2-3	TGCAGCGTTGAGGTCACAGGGGGCAGGACAGATACGCAGTATTTT	CSVEVTGGRTDTQYF
NA	11	NA	TRBV5-1	TRBJ2-5	TGCGCCAGCAGCTTCACGGAGACCCAGTACTTC	CASSFTETQYF
NA	15	NA	TRBV5-4	TRBJ2-6	TGTGCCAGCAGCCTCGGGATTTTACAGGCCAACGTCCTGACTTTC	CASSLGILQANVLTF
NA	18	NA	TRBV25-1	TRBJ2-5	TGTGCCAGCAGTGAATATACATCGACCCGAGCGGTTGGGGAGACCCAGTACTTC	CASSEYTSTRAVGETQYF
NA	13	NA	TRBV7-2	TRBJ1-5	TGTGCCAGCAGCATCGAGTATGATCAGCCCCAGCATTTT	CASSIEYDQPQHF
NA	15	NA	TRBV5-1	TRBJ2-3	TGCGCCAGCAGCTTGGATGGCGGCTTCACAGATACGCAGTATTTT	CASSLDGGFTDTQYF
NA	15	TRBD1	TRBV6-6	TRBJ2-3	TGTGCCAGCAGATCGGCAGGGGGTTACACAGATACGCAGTATTTT	CASRSAGGYTDTQYF
NA	13	NA	TRBV6-5	TRBJ2-1	TGTGCCAGCAGTTACTCGAAATACAATGAGCAGTTCTTC	CASSYSKYNEQFF
NA	14	NA	TRBV30	TRBJ2-4	TGTGCCTGGAACCTCCGGGAGGCCAAAAACATTCAGTACTTC	CAWNLREAKNIQYF
NA	14	TRBD1	TRBV7-2	TRBJ1-2	TGTGCCAGCAGCTTAGACAGGGGGCCCTATGGCTACACCTTC	CASSLDRGPYGYTF
NA	14	TRBD2	TRBV10-2	TRBJ2-3	TGCGCCAGCAGTGATAGTAGCGGGGCAGATACGCAGTATTTT	CASSDSSGADTQYF
NA	16	NA	TRBV13	TRBJ1-4	TGTGCCAGCAGCTCCCTCGTGTCCGGGACTAATGAAAAACTGTTTTTT	CASSSLVSGTNEKLFF
once	17	TRBD1	TRBV5-4	TRBJ1-3	TGTGCCAGCAGCTTGGTCGGGACAGTGACTTCTGGAAACACCATATATTTT	CASSLVGTVTSGNTIYF
NA	14	NA	TRBV11-2	TRBJ1-2	TGTGCCAGCAGCACCGGGACGTCGGACTATGGCTACACCTTC	CASSTGTSDYGYTF
NA	13	NA	TRBV18	TRBJ2-5	TGTGCCAGCTCACCACCGTTAGGCGAGACCCAGTACTTC	CASSPPLGETQYF